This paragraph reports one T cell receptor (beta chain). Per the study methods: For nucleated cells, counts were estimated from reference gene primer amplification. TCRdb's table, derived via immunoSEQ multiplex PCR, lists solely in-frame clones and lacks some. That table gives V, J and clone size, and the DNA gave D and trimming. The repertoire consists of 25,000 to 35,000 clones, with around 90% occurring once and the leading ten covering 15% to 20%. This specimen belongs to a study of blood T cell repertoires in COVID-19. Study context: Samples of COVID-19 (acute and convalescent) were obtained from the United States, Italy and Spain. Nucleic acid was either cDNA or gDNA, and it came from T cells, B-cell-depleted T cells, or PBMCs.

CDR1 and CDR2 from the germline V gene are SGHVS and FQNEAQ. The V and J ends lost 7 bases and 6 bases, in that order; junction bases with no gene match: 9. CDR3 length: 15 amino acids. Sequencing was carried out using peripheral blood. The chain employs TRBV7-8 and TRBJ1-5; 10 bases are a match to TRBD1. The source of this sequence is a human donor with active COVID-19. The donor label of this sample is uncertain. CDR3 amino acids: CASTPGQGVGQPQHF. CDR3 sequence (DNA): TGTGCCAGCACCCCAGGACAGGGGGTTGGTCAGCCCCAGCATTTT.